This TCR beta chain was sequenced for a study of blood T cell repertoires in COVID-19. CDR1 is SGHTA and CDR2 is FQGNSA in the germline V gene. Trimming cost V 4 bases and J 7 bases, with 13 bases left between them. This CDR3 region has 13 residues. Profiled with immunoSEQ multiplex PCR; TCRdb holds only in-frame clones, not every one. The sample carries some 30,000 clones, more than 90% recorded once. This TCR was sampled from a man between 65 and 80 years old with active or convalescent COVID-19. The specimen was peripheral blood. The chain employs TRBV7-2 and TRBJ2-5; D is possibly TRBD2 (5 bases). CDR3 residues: CASSSLVRGTQYF. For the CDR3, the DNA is TGTGCCAGCAGCTCACTAGTCCGGGGGACCCAGTACTTC.